These 18 T cell receptor beta chains were all obtained from the same sample, sequenced in a study of blood T cells in healthy people across ages. Using a J-beta primer mix together with a sample-barcoded 5' primer, a second PCR was run for about 6 to 12 cycles. TCRdb redid the calling of the 5' RACE reads with MiXCR, one entry per CDR3 protein. The table shows around 1.5 million distinct CDR3 sequences, with around two fifths occurring only once. Sequencing input: blood. These receptors were collected from a woman younger than 30 in good health.

This chain joins TRBV6-5 and TRBJ2-7; TRBD2 matches 10 bases. Looked up from germline, CDR1 is MNHEY and CDR2 is SVGAGI. The CDR3 is made up of 16 amino acids. Germline trimming cut 6 bases from V and 3 bases from J; bases unmatched to any gene: 11. DNA of the CDR3: TGTGCCAGCAGCCAAGGGGCAAGCGGGAGGGGCTACGAGCAGTACTTC. It specifies CASSQGASGRGYEQYF.

The chain employs TRBV4-2 and TRBJ2-3; 10 nucleotides align to TRBD2. Losses at the gene ends were 4 bases for V and 6 bases for J; bases not matched to a gene: 13. This CDR3 is 17 amino acids long. Germline CDR1 LGHNA, CDR2 YNFKEQ. The CDR3: CASSPEAGGPKADTQYF. For the CDR3, the DNA is TGTGCCAGCAGCCCGGAAGCGGGAGGGCCAAAGGCCGATACGCAGTATTTT.

This clonotype has more than one count but fewer than ten. The rearrangement joins TRBV27 to TRBJ1-1; D is undetermined. Trimming shortened V by 5 bases and J by 2 bases, and 15 bases separated the two germline ends. The CDR3 is 15 residues long. Germline V lookup: CDR1 MNHEY, CDR2 SMNVEV (reference sequence). Here the CDR3 reads CASSPPREINTEAFF. DNA of the CDR3: TGTGCCAGCAGTCCCCCCCGGGAGATCAACACTGAAGCTTTCTTT.

This clonotype was seen only a few times. The rearrangement uses TRBV12-5 and TRBJ1-1; no reliable D call. The CDR3 length is 12 residues. Germline V gives CDR1 LGHNT, CDR2 FRNRAP. V was shortened by 2 bases and J by 4 bases, with 5 bases between the two germline ends. The CDR3 loop is CASGLIGTEAFF. CDR3 sequence (DNA): TGTGCTAGTGGTTTGATTGGCACTGAAGCTTTCTTT.

This clonotype was observed many times. V gene TRBV28 combines with J gene TRBJ2-1; 9 bases map to TRBD2. Germline lookup yields CDR1 MDHEN and CDR2 SYDVKM. The CDR3 runs 15 residues. V lost 6 bases, J lost 0 bases, and 3 bases stayed unmatched. The CDR3 nucleotides are TGTGCCAGCAGCCTAGCGGGACACTCCTACAATGAGCAGTTCTTC. As protein: CASSLAGHSYNEQFF.

There are a few counts of this clonotype. An end of the junction does not agree with germline; a read error may underlie this. This CDR3 is CASRKHLQGYDEQFF. CDR3 DNA sequence: TGTGCCAGCAGAAAACACCTACAGGGCTACGATGAGCAGTTCTTC. This chain joins TRBV6-5 and TRBJ2-1; maybe TRBD1 (6 bases). This CDR3 comprises 15 residues. From germline, CDR1 is MNHEY and CDR2 SVGAGI.

CDR3 nucleotides: TGCGCCGGACAACGAACTAGCGGGAGGAGGAATGAGCAGTTCTTC. This codes for CAGQRTSGRRNEQFF. The chain couples TRBV10-2 to TRBJ2-1; 12 bases fit TRBD2. This CDR3 comprises 15 residues. The junction had 12 bases not matched to a gene; V was cut back by 11 bases and J by 7 bases. CDR1 is WSHSY, CDR2 SAAADI, per germline.

The rearrangement uses TRBV6-5 and TRBJ1-2; a possible D gene is TRBD1 (6 bases). Germline V CDR1 and CDR2: MNHEY, SVGAGI. Deletions cut 5 bases from V and 0 bases from J, with 13 bases between. The CDR3 consists of 15 residues. The CDR3 nucleotides read TGTGCCAGCAGTCAACAGGGAAACCCTAACTATGGCTACACCTTC. As protein: CASSQQGNPNYGYTF.

The chain carries TRBV28 and TRBJ1-2; D gene ambiguous. CDR3 size: 11 residues. In germline, CDR1 is MDHEN, CDR2 SYDVKM. The V end was cut by 3 bases, the J end by 9 bases, with 8 bases between. The CDR3 spells CASSFSRSYTF. CDR3 bases: TGTGCCAGCAGTTTTTCTAGAAGCTACACCTTC.

A few counts support this clonotype. This sequence joins TRBV6-1 and TRBJ2-7; D is perhaps TRBD1 (6 bases). Germline-derived CDR1 and CDR2 are MNHNS and SASEGT. The CDR3 loop spans 13 amino acids. V lost 7 bases to trimming and J lost 5 bases, with 15 bases between them. CDR3 in amino acids: CASIPGQSHEQYF. The CDR3 bases are TGTGCCAGCATTCCGGGACAAAGCCACGAGCAGTACTTC.

The chain has TRBV7-3 and TRBJ1-3, with a tentative D call TRBD1 (6 bases). CDR3 length: 15 residues. Germline loops: CDR1 SGHTA, CDR2 FQGTGA. The germline V and J ends were trimmed by 5 bases and 2 bases, with 13 bases remaining between them. CDR3 protein: CASSAQGGAGNTIYF. CDR3 sequence (DNA): TGTGCCAGCAGCGCACAGGGTGGTGCTGGAAACACCATATATTTT. Based on the CDR3 plus reference TRBV7-3 and TRBJ1-3, the full variable domain is GAGVSQTPSNKVTEKGKYVELRCDPISGHTALYWYRQSLGQGPEFLIYFQGTGAADDSGLPNDRFFAVRPEGSVSTLKIQRTERGDSAVYLCASSAQGGAGNTIYFGEGSWLTVV.

This clonotype was seen a handful of times. The CDR3 loop is CSVGTDYEQYF. In DNA form, the CDR3 reads TGCAGTGTAGGGACTGACTACGAGCAGTACTTC. The rearrangement uses TRBV20-1 and TRBJ2-5; D may be TRBD2 (6 bases). Judging by the DNA end, TRBJ2-7 fits better; the J call may be wrong. The CDR3 is 11 amino acids. CDR1 is DFQATT and CDR2 is SNEGSKA in the germline V gene (reference sequence).

This clonotype was seen more than once but under ten times. The V gene is TRBV2, the J gene TRBJ2-3, with D uncertain. The CDR3 covers 15 residues. The germline V and J ends were trimmed by 1 base and 6 bases, with 14 bases remaining between them. The germline CDR1 and CDR2 sequences are SNHLY and FYNNEI. The CDR3 spells CASSEDLGSADTQYF. In nucleotides, the CDR3 is TGTGCCAGCAGTGAAGATCTCGGCTCGGCGGATACGCAGTATTTT.

The chain links TRBV9 to TRBJ2-5; D unclear. The CDR3 has 16 amino acids. Trimming cost V 4 bases and J 2 bases, with 18 bases left between them. Germline V CDR1 and CDR2: SGDLS, YYNGEE. The CDR3 reads CASSPRRMGSQETQYF. CDR3 nucleotide sequence: TGTGCCAGCAGCCCTCGTAGGATGGGGTCTCAAGAGACCCAGTACTTC.

The V call is TRBV12-3 or TRBV12-4, the J call TRBJ1-5; D is possibly TRBD1 (6 bases). With 7 bases removed from V and 2 bases from J, the gap between germline ends came to 24 bases. The CDR3 is 18 residues long. The CDR3: CASTIGRGAAGGNQPQHF. In DNA form, the CDR3 reads TGTGCCAGCACGATAGGGCGGGGGGCGGCAGGGGGCAATCAGCCCCAGCATTTT.

The chain couples TRBV5-1 to TRBJ2-5; tentative D call: TRBD1 (5 bases). The CDR3 has 14 residues. Germline CDR1 and CDR2: SGHRS and YFSETQ. Trimming removed 0 bases from V and 11 bases from J, with 17 bases in between. This CDR3 reads CASSLGRAGNEQYF. Here the CDR3 DNA reads TGCGCCAGCAGCTTGGGCAGGGCTGGCAATGAGCAGTACTTC.

The J gene is TRBJ2-5, the V gene TRBV29-1; tentatively, D is TRBD1 (5 bases). The CDR3 loop spans 14 amino acids. Germline V gene sequence: CDR1 SQVTM, CDR2 ANQGSEA. V was cut by 1 base and J by 2 bases, with 11 bases left in between. The CDR3 sequence is CSVEGGRGQETQYF. CDR3 in DNA: TGCAGCGTTGAAGGGGGTAGGGGTCAAGAGACCCAGTACTTC.

This clonotype has more than one count but fewer than ten. This chain uses TRBV18 with TRBJ2-7; D unresolved. Germline CDR1 is KGHSH and CDR2 is LQKENI. This CDR3 comprises 11 residues. With 6 bases removed from V and 6 bases from J, the gap between germline ends came to 9 bases. The CDR3 reads CASSRTSEQYF. As DNA, the CDR3 is TGTGCCAGCTCCCGTACTTCCGAGCAGTACTTC.